This T cell receptor beta chain came from a study of identical twins. Study results and limitations: Researchers caution that invariant MAIT and iNKT cells could partly confound zero-insertion analyses. It was out-of-frame TCR alpha sharing in monozygotic twins that models underestimated.

In TCRdb, the 5' RACE reads were re-called with MiXCR into one record per CDR3 protein. The sample has hundreds of thousands of distinct CDR3 sequences; around 24% are singletons. The germline CDR1 and CDR2 sequences are DFQATT and SNEGSKA (reference sequence). Trimming took off 5 bases at V and 6 bases at J, with 11 bases between the two ends. The CDR3 sequence is 12 residues long. A remark on this clonotype: Its target is not known.

Separately, the same data were catalogued under a study of T cells expressing NK-cell markers.

The sample comprised CD4+ T cells sorted from blood. The V and J genes are TRBV20-1 and TRBJ1-5; possibly TRBD1 for D (6 bases). This clonotype was sampled from a woman aged 18-35 years in good health. The CDR3 bases are TGCAGTGCTTCACAGGGATCTCAGCCCCAGCATTTT. It specifies CSASQGSQPQHF.